One and the same sample provided the 18 T cell receptor beta chains below, sequenced in a study of long-term antiretroviral therapy in people with HIV. The run of the v3.0 immunoSEQ assay was at survey level. Some clones are missing from TCRdb's copy, which holds only in-frame ones; the method was immunoSEQ multiplex PCR. The top ten clones hold about 14% of a sample with around 16,000 clones, approximately 81% of them seen once. The source material was unsorted PBMCs, sampled about 3.3 years after starting antiretroviral therapy. These receptors originate from a woman in her 40s with HIV.

The chain carries TRBV10-3 and TRBJ1-2, with D hard to call. The CDR3 spans 17 residues. Germline V gene data show CDR1 as ENHRY and CDR2 as SYGVKD. V was pared by 0 bases and J by 8 bases, with 22 bases between. CDR3 DNA sequence: TGTGCCATCAGTGAGTCTAGGGCGGACCCGAAAAGGAAAGGCTACACCTTC. Translated, it gives CAISESRADPKRKGYTF.

In nucleotides, the CDR3 is TGCGCCAGCAGCTTGGCCGAGGATTCACCCCTCCACTTT. Its protein is CASSLAEDSPLHF. This chain joins TRBV5-1 and TRBJ1-6, with D unresolved. Germline V gene data show CDR1 as SGHRS and CDR2 as YFSETQ. V was clipped by 0 bases and J by 8 bases, with 6 bases between them. The CDR3 runs to 13 residues. Together with reference TRBV5-1 and TRBJ1-6, the CDR3 gives the full variable domain: KAGVTQTPRYLIKTRGQQVTLSCSPISGHRSVSWYQQTPGQGLQFLFEYFSETQRNKGNFPGRFSGRQFSNSRSEMNVSTLELGDSALYLCASSLAEDSPLHFGNGTRLTVT.

The chain couples TRBV5-6 to TRBJ1-1; no reliable D call. V lost 0 bases and J lost 4, with 13 bases in between. This CDR3 has 15 amino acids. Germline V gene sequence: CDR1 SGHDT, CDR2 YYEEEE. CDR3 nucleotides: TGTGCCAGCAGCTTGGATGCGGAGGGTGGCACTGAAGCTTTCTTT. It yields the protein CASSLDAEGGTEAFF.

The chain carries TRBV5-1 and TRBJ1-1; tentative D call: TRBD1 (6 bases). The ends were cut back, 0 bases at V and 8 bases at J, with 14 bases in the middle. CDR1 SGHRS and CDR2 YFSETQ come from the germline V gene. The CDR3 has 14 residues. CDR3 amino acids: CASSLAPGQSEAFF. CDR3 nucleotides: TGCGCCAGCAGCTTGGCCCCAGGACAGTCCGAAGCTTTCTTT. The full variable domain, rest sourced from reference TRBV5-1 and TRBJ1-1, is KAGVTQTPRYLIKTRGQQVTLSCSPISGHRSVSWYQQTPGQGLQFLFEYFSETQRNKGNFPGRFSGRQFSNSRSEMNVSTLELGDSALYLCASSLAPGQSEAFFGQGTRLTVV.

The chain links TRBV7-9 to TRBJ1-4; 10 positions agree with TRBD1. CDR1 is SEHNR and CDR2 is FQNEAQ in the germline V gene (reference sequence). Trimming cost V 4 bases and J 5 bases; bases outside gene matches: 16. This CDR3 has 19 residues. The CDR3 loop is CASSSEPGQGLQLNEKLFF. In DNA form, the CDR3 reads TGTGCCAGCAGCTCAGAGCCGGGACAGGGGCTCCAACTAAATGAAAAACTGTTTTTT.

This chain uses TRBV18 with TRBJ1-1, with D maybe TRBD1 (6 bases). The V gene lost 4 bases and the J gene lost 0 bases, with 9 bases spanning the gap. The CDR3 extends over 14 amino acids. Germline-derived CDR1 and CDR2 are KGHSH and LQKENI. The CDR3, as DNA: TGTGCCAGCTCACACAGGGTAATGAACACTGAAGCTTTCTTT. Encoded protein: CASSHRVMNTEAFF.

This clone was counted between two and nine times. This sequence joins TRBV18 and TRBJ1-2; possible D gene TRBD1, 6 bases. Per germline, CDR1 KGHSH and CDR2 LQKENI. There are 14 residues in the CDR3. Trimming cost V 3 bases and J 1 base, with 9 bases left between them. The CDR3 protein is CASSPYRDNYGYTF. The CDR3 DNA reads TGTGCCAGCTCACCTTACAGGGATAACTATGGCTACACCTTC. The whole variable domain, filled in from reference TRBV18 and TRBJ1-2, reads NAGVMQNPRHLVRRRGQEARLRCSPMKGHSHVYWYRQLPEEGLKFMVYLQKENIIDESGMPKERFSAEFPKEGPSILRIQQVVRGDSAAYFCASSPYRDNYGYTFGSGTRLTVV.

The chain joins TRBV6-1 to TRBJ1-5, with 9 bases fitting TRBD1. The CDR3 extends over 15 amino acids. V shed 5 bases and J 6 bases; nucleotides not matched to a gene: 8. The germline V gene has CDR1 MNHNS and CDR2 SASEGT. The CDR3 region is CASSPRGQGGQPQHF. The CDR3, as DNA: TGTGCCAGCAGTCCCCGGGGACAGGGTGGTCAGCCCCAGCATTTT.

V and J are TRBV9 and TRBJ2-5, with 7 bases that match TRBD1. The CDR3 length is 15 residues. V was pared by 1 base and J by 2 bases, with 5 bases of the junction left unmatched. CDR1 is SGDLS and CDR2 is YYNGEE in the germline V gene. The CDR3 nucleotides read TGTGCCAGCAGCGTAATGGGGACAGATCAAGAGACCCAGTACTTC. Protein product: CASSVMGTDQETQYF.

The CDR3 sequence: CASSRDRGNTGELFF. CDR3 nucleotide sequence: TGCGCCAGCAGCCGAGACAGGGGAAACACCGGGGAGCTGTTTTTT. The chain links TRBV5-1 to TRBJ2-2, with 8 bases that match TRBD1. Trimming removed 4 bases from V and 2 bases from J; junction bases left unmatched: 4. This CDR3 spans 15 amino acids. Germline V gene sequence: CDR1 SGHRS, CDR2 YFSETQ. Combining the CDR3 with reference TRBV5-1 and TRBJ2-2 gives the whole variable domain KAGVTQTPRYLIKTRGQQVTLSCSPISGHRSVSWYQQTPGQGLQFLFEYFSETQRNKGNFPGRFSGRQFSNSRSEMNVSTLELGDSALYLCASSRDRGNTGELFFGEGSRLTVL.

This clone was picked up one time. V and J are TRBV27 and TRBJ2-2; 7 bases line up with TRBD2. V shed 4 bases and J 6 bases; nucleotides not matched to a gene: 5. Germline V lookup: CDR1 MNHEY, CDR2 SMNVEV (reference sequence). The length of the CDR3 is 14 residues. CDR3 nucleotide sequence: TGTGCCAGCAGTTCCGGACTAGGGCCCGGGGAGCTGTTTTTT. Translating it yields CASSSGLGPGELFF.

This clone was seen a handful of times. The J gene is TRBJ1-2, the V gene TRBV18, with D uncertain. This CDR3 region has 15 residues. Between the trimmed V and J ends, which lost 3 bases and 2 bases, there was a span of 13 bases. Germline CDR1 reads KGHSH; CDR2 reads LQKENI. Here the CDR3 reads CASSPVENINYGYTF. DNA for the CDR3: TGTGCCAGCTCACCGGTTGAGAACATCAACTATGGCTACACCTTC.

This chain uses TRBV5-6 with TRBJ2-7; 7 bases map to TRBD1. The V segment lost 3 bases and the J segment 3 bases; nucleotides outside the gene matches: 12. This CDR3 region has 16 residues. Germline CDR1 reads SGHDT; CDR2 reads YYEEEE. For the CDR3, the DNA is TGTGCCAGCAGCTACAGGGGAGAGCTGGTACTCTACGAGCAGTACTTC. Translation gives CASSYRGELVLYEQYF.

This chain uses TRBV11-1 with TRBJ1-1, with a possible D match to TRBD1 (6 bases). CDR3 size: 14 residues. Germline V gives CDR1 SGHAT, CDR2 FQDESV (reference sequence). Trimming removed 5 bases from V and 0 bases from J, with 10 bases in between. In nucleotides, the CDR3 is TGTGCCAGCAGCCCACAGGGCCTGAACACTGAAGCTTTCTTT. Translation: CASSPQGLNTEAFF. Complete variable domain (other parts from reference TRBV11-1 and TRBJ1-1): EAEVAQSPRYKITEKSQAVAFWCDPISGHATLYWYRQILGQGPELLVQFQDESVVDDSQLPKDRFSAERLKGVDSTLKIQPAELGDSAMYLCASSPQGLNTEAFFGQGTRLTVV.

The chain combines TRBV5-4 with TRBJ1-2; TRBD1 agrees at 7 bases. Germline V gene sequence: CDR1 SGHNT, CDR2 YYREEE (reference sequence). CDR3 length: 16 residues. Losses at the gene ends were 1 base for V and 1 base for J; bases not matched to a gene: 7. DNA of the CDR3: TGTGCCAGCAGCTTGCGGCCGGGACAGTATAACTATGGCTACACCTTC. Translated: CASSLRPGQYNYGYTF.

The rearrangement uses TRBV10-3 and TRBJ2-7, with D uncertain. Germline CDR1 ENHRY, CDR2 SYGVKD. This CDR3 spans 14 amino acids. V was shortened by 0 bases and J by 1 base, with 7 bases between the two germline ends. The CDR3 DNA follows: TGTGCCATCAGTGAGTCCCAGGATTCCTACGAGCAGTACTTC. Residues: CAISESQDSYEQYF.

The gene calls are TRBV6-5 and TRBJ1-1; 9 bases are shared with TRBD1. The CDR3 contains 15 residues. J gave up 4 bases and V 6 bases, and 9 bases lay outside the gene matches. Germline assignment: CDR1 MNHEY and CDR2 SVGAGI. Here the CDR3 reads CASRGTGFKGTEAFF. CDR3 sequence (DNA): TGTGCCAGCAGGGGGACAGGGTTTAAGGGCACTGAAGCTTTCTTT.

The table lists this clone with a few counts. The chain recombines TRBV5-6 with TRBJ1-2, with D possibly matching TRBD1 (5 bases). The germline V gene encodes CDR1 SGHDT and CDR2 YYEEEE. Trimming removed 0 bases from V and 8 bases from J, with 14 bases in between. The CDR3 is 14 residues long. This CDR3 is CASSLANGAGGYTF. The CDR3 nucleotides read TGTGCCAGCAGCTTGGCCAACGGGGCAGGAGGCTACACCTTC.